This T cell receptor beta chain was sequenced during a study of Ad26.COV2.S vaccination and SARS-CoV-2 variants. Stated treatment: 15 to 20 received Ad26.COV2.S at low or high dose, single or two shots; several received placebo; per-sample allocation not given. Following the first vaccine or placebo injection, samples were taken on day 63. The data were produced by immunoSEQ multiplex PCR, yet TCRdb's version contains in-frame clones alone and is incomplete. This repertoire shows some 640,000 clones, 89% found once; its top ten account for approximately 1.5%. V gave up 3 bases and J gave up 3 bases; unmatched junction bases: 2. The CDR3 length is 17 residues. Germline V gene sequence: CDR1 SGHNT, CDR2 YYREEE (reference sequence). Comment on this clone: Antigen specificity is unknown.

Broader study findings: Total T cell responses were possibly underestimated by TCR breadth and depth analyses.

This TCR came from a person between 18 and 65 years old who received the Ad26.COV2.S COVID-19 vaccine or a placebo. V is TRBV5-4 and J is TRBJ2-6; 14 nucleotides agree with TRBD2. Sequenced material: peripheral blood, taken in a trial of Ad26.COV2.S vaccine versus placebo. In DNA, the CDR3 is TGTGCCAGCAGCTCCGGACTAGCGGGGGGTGGGGCCAACGTCCTGACTTTC. This codes for CASSSGLAGGGANVLTF.